Shown below are 24 T cell receptor beta chains from a single sample sequenced in a study of T cells in Graves' hyperthyroidism and ophthalmopathy. Amplified regions were TCR beta CDR3 sequences from RNA transcripts. The HTBI set primed first-round TCR CDR3 RT-PCR. Using its own MiXCR run on the multiplex PCR reads, TCRdb lists one record per CDR3 protein. Of 500,000 to 550,000 distinct CDR3 sequences in the sample, 20% were seen once. The sequencing input was blood. These TCRs come from a man between 18 and 29 years old with Graves' hyperthyroidism.

This clonotype was detected a few times. The chain carries TRBV28 and TRBJ1-2; D perhaps matches TRBD1 (5 bases). Per germline, CDR1 MDHEN and CDR2 SYDVKM. Trimming removed 7 bases at V and 0 bases at J, with 15 bases between. The CDR3 consists of 15 residues. This chain's CDR3 is CASTPLWGANYGYTF. The CDR3 region has the DNA TGTGCCAGCACCCCTCTATGGGGCGCTAACTATGGCTACACCTTC.

The chain combines TRBV4-1 with TRBJ1-5; 8 bases are shared with TRBD1. V gave up 4 bases and J gave up 2 bases; unmatched junction bases: 7. The CDR3 length is 16 residues. From germline, CDR1 is MGHRA and CDR2 YSYEKL. As DNA, the CDR3 is TGCGCCAGCAGCCTCCCTCCGGGACAGGGCAATCAGCCCCAGCATTTT. It is translated as CASSLPPGQGNQPQHF.

This clonotype was seen at least ten times. This chain connects TRBV13 to TRBJ1-2; D perhaps matches TRBD1 (6 bases). Germline V gene data show CDR1 as PRHDT and CDR2 as FYEKMQ (reference sequence). Deletions cut 1 base from V and 2 bases from J, with 14 bases between. The CDR3 contains 16 residues. The CDR3 DNA reads TGTGCCAGCAGCTTAGAAGGTCGGGGGGCCAACTATGGCTACACCTTC. Encoded protein: CASSLEGRGANYGYTF.

The chain employs TRBV5-1 and TRBJ2-2; possible D gene TRBD1, 5 bases. Trimming removed 8 bases at V and 3 bases at J, with 14 bases between. This CDR3 is 14 amino acids long. The germline gives CDR1 SGHRS, CDR2 YFSETQ. DNA of the CDR3: TGCGCCAGTACTCCCCAGGGATACACCGGGGAGCTGTTTTTT. Translated, it gives CASTPQGYTGELFF.

This chain uses TRBV30 with TRBJ2-7, with a weak D call TRBD2 (5 bases). Germline V gene lookup returns CDR1 GTSNPN and CDR2 SVGIG (reference sequence). This CDR3 has 13 residues. Trimming took off 2 bases at V and 3 bases at J, with 11 bases between the two ends. The CDR3 DNA sequence: TGTGCCTGGAGTCCCGGGAACGACTACGAGCAGTACTTC. It translates to CAWSPGNDYEQYF.

The rearrangement links TRBV12-3 or TRBV12-4 to TRBJ1-2; TRBD1 aligns across 8 bases. The trim removed 3 bases at V and 8 bases at J, leaving 5 bases unmatched. The CDR3 has 13 amino acids. CDR3 nucleotide sequence: TGTGCCAGCAGTTTTCGGACAGGGTTGGGCTACACCTTC. It yields the protein CASSFRTGLGYTF.

This clonotype occurred many times. The chain carries TRBV30 and TRBJ1-5; D is perhaps TRBD1 (6 bases). CDR1 is GTSNPN and CDR2 is SVGIG in the germline V gene (reference sequence). The CDR3 consists of 13 residues. V was cut by 1 base and J by 2 bases, with 6 bases left in between. The chain's CDR3 is CAWSGQGNQPQHF. The CDR3 coding sequence is TGTGCCTGGAGTGGACAGGGCAATCAGCCCCAGCATTTT.

This clonotype came up many times. The chain combines TRBV2 with TRBJ2-7, with 11 bases that match TRBD1. This CDR3 spans 13 amino acids. Germline V gives CDR1 SNHLY, CDR2 FYNNEI. With V trimmed by 6 bases and J by 6 bases, 4 bases remained unmatched. The CDR3 spells CASSVGTGGEQYF. DNA for the CDR3: TGTGCCAGCAGCGTAGGGACAGGGGGCGAGCAGTACTTC.

Only a few counts were recorded for this clonotype. V is TRBV15 and J is TRBJ2-5; possibly TRBD1 for D (5 bases). Germline lookup yields CDR1 LNHNV and CDR2 YYDKDF (reference sequence). V was trimmed by 0 bases and J by 2 bases, leaving 10 bases between them. The CDR3 loop spans 15 amino acids. The CDR3 nucleotides are TGTGCCACCAGCAGAGATGGGGCTAGACAAGAGACCCAGTACTTC. It is translated as CATSRDGARQETQYF. The full variable domain, with the rest looked up from reference TRBV15 and TRBJ2-5, is DAMVIQNPRYQVTQFGKPVTLSCSQTLNHNVMYWYQQKSSQAPKLLFHYYDKDFNNEADTPDNFQSRRPNTSFCFLDIRSPGLGDTAMYLCATSRDGARQETQYFGPGTRLLVL.

This clonotype was seen at least ten times. The chain uses TRBV11-2 and TRBJ2-7; 8 nucleotides align to TRBD1. Germline-derived CDR1 and CDR2 are SGHAT and FQNNGV. V shed 5 bases, J shed 4 bases, and the junction held 13 bases outside the gene matches. The CDR3 totals 16 residues. The CDR3 spells CASSQGKGQVIYEQYF. The CDR3 DNA follows: TGTGCCAGCAGCCAGGGGAAGGGACAGGTGATTTACGAGCAGTACTTC.

This clonotype was seen at least ten times. The chain uses TRBV7-8 and TRBJ2-5; 10 bases align to TRBD1. CDR3 length: 14 residues. In germline, CDR1 is SGHVS, CDR2 FQNEAQ. V was clipped by 5 bases and J by 6 bases; unmatched bases: 6. Here the CDR3 DNA reads TGTGCCAGCAGCGTCCGGGACAGGGGCAAGACCCAGTACTTC. It yields the protein CASSVRDRGKTQYF. The full variable domain, with the rest looked up from reference TRBV7-8 and TRBJ2-5, is GAGVSQSPRYKVAKRGQDVALRCDPISGHVSLFWYQQALGQGPEFLTYFQNEAQLDKSGLPSDRFFAERPEGSVSTLKIQRTQQEDSAVYLCASSVRDRGKTQYFGPGTRLLVL.

The J gene is TRBJ1-3, the V gene TRBV3-1; TRBD1 might be the D (5 bases). The CDR3 contains 15 residues. V lost 4 bases to trimming and J lost 3 bases, with 13 bases between them. Germline CDR1 LGHDT, CDR2 YNNKEL (reference sequence). Written as DNA, the CDR3 is TGTGCCAGCAGCCGGGTCAGGGCGGGTGGAAACACCATATATTTT. Its translation: CASSRVRAGGNTIYF.

V gene TRBV5-1 combines with J gene TRBJ2-6, with 7 bases that match TRBD1. In germline, CDR1 is SGHRS, CDR2 YFSETQ. This CDR3 has 16 amino acids. After removal of 2 bases from V and 2 bases from J, the junction contained 4 bases not matched to a gene. The DNA of the CDR3 is TGCGCCAGCAGCTTCGACGGACAGGCTGGGGCCAACGTCCTGACTTTC. This translates into CASSFDGQAGANVLTF.

A few counts support this clonotype. CDR3 nucleotides: TGCGCCAGCAGCCACGGACAGGGCGAAGAGACCCAGTACTTC. Its translation is CASSHGQGEETQYF. V is TRBV5-1 and J is TRBJ2-5; 8 nucleotides line up with TRBD1. Germline-derived CDR1 and CDR2 are SGHRS and YFSETQ. The CDR3 is made up of 14 amino acids. The V and J ends lost 4 bases and 3 bases, in that order; junction bases with no gene match: 5.

This clonotype appeared a few times. The chain carries TRBV3-1 and TRBJ1-1; D may be TRBD1 (5 bases). Per the germline V gene, CDR1 is LGHDT and CDR2 is YNNKEL (reference sequence). V was clipped by 0 bases and J by 0 bases, with 8 bases between them. The CDR3 runs to 15 residues. The CDR3 coding sequence is TGTGCCAGCAGCCAAGATGGGACTTTGAACACTGAAGCTTTCTTT. Protein product: CASSQDGTLNTEAFF.

This clonotype was picked up many times. This sequence joins TRBV12-3 or TRBV12-4 and TRBJ1-1; 7 bases align to TRBD1. Trimming removed 6 bases from V and 1 base from J; junction bases left unmatched: 5. CDR3 size: 14 residues. CDR3 protein: CASSTGQKNTEAFF. The DNA for the CDR3 is TGTGCCAGCAGCACGGGACAGAAGAACACTGAAGCTTTCTTT.

This clonotype has a handful of counts. J is TRBJ2-5 and V is TRBV12-3 or TRBV12-4; 10 nucleotides agree with TRBD1. Trimming removed 5 bases from V and 5 bases from J; junction bases left unmatched: 5. The CDR3 extends over 14 amino acids. Here the CDR3 DNA reads TGTGCCAGCAGTGGGGACAGGGGATCTGAGACCCAGTACTTC. This gives the protein CASSGDRGSETQYF.

This clonotype was detected only a few times. J is TRBJ2-6 and V is TRBV6-2 or TRBV6-3; D is unresolved. This CDR3 contains 15 residues. The V gene lost 0 bases and the J gene lost 4 bases, with 7 bases spanning the gap. Looked up from germline, CDR1 is MNHEY and CDR2 is SVGEGT. CDR3 amino acids: CASSYSSTGANVLTF. In DNA, the CDR3 is TGTGCCAGCAGTTACTCAAGTACGGGGGCCAACGTCCTGACTTTC.

The rearrangement uses TRBV6-1 and TRBJ1-1; maybe TRBD1 (6 bases). With 6 bases removed from V and 0 bases from J, the gap between germline ends came to 11 bases. The germline gives CDR1 MNHNS, CDR2 SASEGT. The CDR3 runs to 14 residues. The CDR3 bases are TGTGCCAGCAGGAGGACAGACATGAACACTGAAGCTTTCTTT. Translation: CASRRTDMNTEAFF.

This clonotype was seen ten or more times. The V and J genes are TRBV3-1 and TRBJ1-1; 7 bases align to TRBD1. The trim removed 1 base at V and 1 base at J, leaving 9 bases unmatched. CDR1 is LGHDT and CDR2 is YNNKEL in the germline V gene (reference sequence). The CDR3 runs to 17 residues. The DNA of the CDR3 is TGTGCCAGCAGCCAAGTAACAGGGGTTGGGTCGAACACTGAAGCTTTCTTT. Translating gives CASSQVTGVGSNTEAFF.

This clonotype occurred a few times. This chain joins TRBV28 and TRBJ2-7; the D is unclear. V gave up 5 bases and J gave up 2 bases, with 25 bases separating them. This CDR3 is 18 amino acids long. The germline CDR1 and CDR2 sequences are MDHEN and SYDVKM. CDR3 protein: CASSPFHLKRIVPYEQYF. CDR3 bases: TGTGCCAGCAGTCCCTTCCACCTTAAGAGAATCGTTCCCTACGAGCAGTACTTC.

The sample holds one count of this clonotype. The V call is TRBV5-1, the J call TRBJ1-2; 10 nucleotides agree with TRBD1. Trimming removed 5 bases from V and 8 bases from J; junction bases left unmatched: 15. CDR3 length: 16 amino acids. Germline V gene data show CDR1 as SGHRS and CDR2 as YFSETQ. In DNA, the CDR3 is TGCGCCAGCAGAAGGCCCGGGACAGGGGCCCTTCGGGGCTACACCTTC. Its translation is CASRRPGTGALRGYTF.

In its sample, this clonotype was seen many times. V and J are TRBV11-3 and TRBJ2-2; D call uncertain. Germline V lookup: CDR1 SGHNT, CDR2 YENEEA. Trimming cost V 3 bases and J 7 bases, with 9 bases left between them. There are 13 residues in the CDR3. This CDR3 is CASSFDFSGELFF. The CDR3, as DNA: TGTGCCAGCAGCTTCGATTTTAGCGGGGAGCTGTTTTTT.

This clonotype was found many times. CDR3: CASSYDREVGSAIYF. The CDR3 DNA reads as TGTGCCAGCAGTTACGACAGGGAAGTGGGTAGCGCCATATATTTT. This chain uses TRBV6-5 with TRBJ1-3; 7 positions agree with TRBD1. From germline, CDR1 is MNHEY and CDR2 SVGAGI. The CDR3 runs 15 residues. The V segment lost 2 bases and the J segment 11 bases; nucleotides outside the gene matches: 12.